These T cell receptor beta chains were read from a single sample in a study of T cells in Graves' hyperthyroidism and ophthalmopathy. MiXCR, run by TCRdb on the multiplex PCR reads, gives a single entry per CDR3 protein. Of roughly 710,000 distinct CDR3 sequences listed, approximately 36% were seen once; the top ten hold less than 40%. The material sequenced was blood. These receptors were collected from a woman aged 40 to 50 with Graves' hyperthyroidism. CDR3s include the opening cysteine and the closing phenylalanine or tryptophan. D genes are given only for firm matches. The size entry is marked missing in some rows and otherwise reads once, few, many or a size class.

clone_size,d_call,j_call,v_call,cdr3_nt,cdr3_aa
few,TRBD1,TRBJ2-5,TRBV12-3/TRBV12-4,TGTGCCAGCAGTTCCGGTCCAACCGGGACAGAAGAGACCCAGTACTTC,CASSSGPTGTEETQYF
.,.,TRBJ2-6,TRBV9,TGTGCCAGCAGCGTAGGTTTAGGCGCGGGGGCCAACGTCCTGACTTTC,CASSVGLGAGANVLTF
.,.,TRBJ1-2,TRBV7-2,TGTGCCAGCACCCGCCTAAGCGGGGACAACTATGGCTACACCTTC,CASTRLSGDNYGYTF
many,TRBD1,TRBJ1-4,TRBV7-8,TGTGCCAGCAGCACTAGACAGGGCACTAATGAAAAACTGTTTTTT,CASSTRQGTNEKLFF
.,.,TRBJ2-2,TRBV9,TGTGCCAGCAGCGTAAGTGAAGGGGAGCTGTTTTTT,CASSVSEGELFF
few,.,TRBJ2-5,TRBV12-3/TRBV12-4,TGTGCCAGCAGTAAGGGGTGGGAAGAGACCCAGTACTTC,CASSKGWEETQYF
few,.,TRBJ1-5,TRBV5-1,TGTGCCAGCAGCTTAGGCAGGGACAAAATCAGCCCCCAGCATTTT,CASSLGRDKISPQHF
.,.,TRBJ2-1,TRBV12-3/TRBV12-4,TGTGCCAGCGCTTTGAATGAGCAGTTCTTC,CASALNEQFF
many,.,TRBJ1-1,TRBV12-3/TRBV12-4,TGTGCCAGCAGTGGGACATCGACGGCGGAGGCTTTCTTT,CASSGTSTAEAFF
few,.,TRBJ2-2,TRBV7-2,TGTGCCAGCAGCTTACCCCAAGCTAGCGTCGGGAGACCCACCGGGGAGCTGTTTTTT,CASSLPQASVGRPTGELFF
.,.,TRBJ1-2,TRBV12-3/TRBV12-4,TGTGCCAGCAGCCCAACCGAGAACTGTGGCTACACCTTC,CASSPTENCGYTF
.,.,TRBJ2-2,TRBV6-1,TGTGCCAGCAGTCGGGACGGATTCACCGGGGAGCTGTTTTTT,CASSRDGFTGELFF
many,.,TRBJ2-2,TRBV5-1,TGCGCCAGCAGCTTGGCCGTTGGCAGGGCGAACACCGGGGAGCTGTTTTTT,CASSLAVGRANTGELFF
few,.,TRBJ2-2,TRBV11-3,TGTGCCAGCAGCCGAATCCACGGGGAGCTGTTTTTT,CASSRIHGELFF
.,.,TRBJ1-5,TRBV11-3,TGTGCCAGCAGCTTAGTCCCCCCCCGAGGGGCCCAGCCCCAGCATTTT,CASSLVPPRGAQPQHF
.,.,TRBJ1-6,TRBV2,TGTGCCAGCAGTGATGTCCCCTATAATTCACCCCTCCACTTT,CASSDVPYNSPLHF
.,TRBD1,TRBJ1-1,TRBV5-1,TGCGCCAGCAGCTTGGCCAGGGGGCCTACCCCGAACACTGAAGCTTTCTTT,CASSLARGPTPNTEAFF
few,TRBD1,TRBJ1-5,TRBV7-9,TGTGCCAGCAGCTTATCCTACAGGGGGGTTCAGCCCCAGCATTTT,CASSLSYRGVQPQHF
many,.,TRBJ1-5,TRBV19,TGTGCCAGTAGTCCACTTGAGGGACGCAGCAATCAGCCCCAGCATTTT,CASSPLEGRSNQPQHF
.,.,TRBJ2-5,TRBV7-2,TGTGCTAGACAGCGGAACGCTGAGACCCAGTACTTC,CARQRNAETQYF
few,.,TRBJ1-1,TRBV19,TGTGTCGCCCGGACCGGAAACACTGAAGCTTTCTTT,CVARTGNTEAFF
.,.,TRBJ2-3,TRBV20-1,TGCAGTGCTAGTCCGGGGGAATTTAGCACAGATACGCAGTATTTT,CSASPGEFSTDTQYF
many,TRBD1,TRBJ1-1,TRBV7-2,TGTGCCAGCAGCGAGGGGGCGCTAGGTGAAGCTTTCTTT,CASSEGALGEAFF
many,.,TRBJ1-1,TRBV7-6,TGTGCCAGCAGCTTAGATTGGGAATCTGAAGCTTTCTTT,CASSLDWESEAFF
.,TRBD2,TRBJ2-2,TRBV10-3,TGTGCCATCAGGGCTAGCGGGAACACCGGGGAGCTGTTTTTT,CAIRASGNTGELFF
.,.,TRBJ1-3,TRBV4-3,TGCGCCAGCAGCCATGACCGTGTCGGCTCTGGAAACACCATATATTTT,CASSHDRVGSGNTIYF
many,.,TRBJ1-5,TRBV20-1,TGCAGTGCTCGCCGGGACACTAGCAATCAGCCCCAGCATTTT,CSARRDTSNQPQHF
.,.,TRBJ1-5,TRBV19,TGTGCCAGTAGTTCGGGGGCGCTTAGCAATCAGCCCCGGCATTTT,CASSSGALSNQPRHF
.,TRBD1,TRBJ1-5,TRBV18,TGTGCCAGCTCACCTCGAGCCAGGGGGCTTGTTCAGCCCCAGCATTTT,CASSPRARGLVQPQHF
.,TRBD2,TRBJ2-1,TRBV29-1,TGCAGCGTAGGGAAAACGGGTAGCGGGATTGGGGATGAGCAGTTCTTC,CSVGKTGSGIGDEQFF
.,TRBD1,TRBJ2-5,TRBV7-2,TGTGCCAGCAGCCGAGCGGGACAGGGGGCAGAAGAGCAGTACTTC,CASSRAGQGAEEQYF
.,.,TRBJ2-3,TRBV25-1,TGTGCCAGCAGTGAATATCAAGGCTCAGGCGCAGATACGCAGTATTTT,CASSEYQGSGADTQYF
many,.,TRBJ1-2,TRBV5-6,TGTGCCAGCAGCTTAGCAGGGACGCGAGACACCTTC,CASSLAGTRDTF
once,TRBD2,TRBJ2-3,TRBV15,TGTGCCACCAGCAGGATAACTAGCGACACAGATACGCAGTATTTT,CATSRITSDTDTQYF
many,.,TRBJ1-6,TRBV7-2,TGTGCCAGCAGCTTAGCGGGCACACAAGATTCACCCCTCCACTTT,CASSLAGTQDSPLHF
.,.,TRBJ1-6,TRBV5-1,TGCGCCAGCAGCCAAGATGTGGGGCCCCAGGCCCTCCACTTT,CASSQDVGPQALHF
many,TRBD1,TRBJ2-2,TRBV9,TGTGCCAGCAGCGTAGAGCCCGGGACAGCGAACACCGGGGAGCTGTTTTTT,CASSVEPGTANTGELFF
few,.,TRBJ1-2,TRBV25-1,TGTGCCAGCAGTCCCCTGAATTCTTACTATGGCTACACCTTC,CASSPLNSYYGYTF
.,TRBD2,TRBJ2-5,TRBV11-2,TGCGCCAGCAGCCCCGGCAGCGGGGGGGCTCAAGAGACCCAGTACTTC,CASSPGSGGAQETQYF
many,.,TRBJ1-1,TRBV19,TGTGCCAGTAGTACCCGGGCAGGAGGGAACACTGAAGCTTTCTTT,CASSTRAGGNTEAFF
.,.,TRBJ1-3,TRBV25-1,TGTGCCAGCCCAGCAGGACGGCTCTCTGGAAACACCATATATTTT,CASPAGRLSGNTIYF
few,.,TRBJ2-7,TRBV6-5,TGTGCCAGCAGACCCCCTAGCACCTACGAGCAGTACTTC,CASRPPSTYEQYF
many,.,TRBJ1-5,TRBV13,TGTGCCAGCAGCATCGAGAGTAGCAATCAGCCCCAGCATTTT,CASSIESSNQPQHF
few,TRBD1,TRBJ2-2,TRBV5-8,TGTGCCAGCAGCAAAGGACAGGTCTTTAACACCGGGGAGCTGTTTTTT,CASSKGQVFNTGELFF
.,.,TRBJ1-5,TRBV7-2,TGTGCCAGCAGTTGGGCTTGGGCCAGGGATACAGTGGGTAGCAATCAGCCCCAGCATTTT,CASSWAWARDTVGSNQPQHF
many,TRBD1,TRBJ2-5,TRBV20-1,TGCAGTGCTAGGACAGGGGGAAACCAAGAGACCCAGTACTTC,CSARTGGNQETQYF
many,.,TRBJ1-2,TRBV7-2,TGTGCCAGCCCACCGAAGTCGCGCCAGGCGGAAGGCTACACCTTC,CASPPKSRQAEGYTF
many,.,TRBJ1-2,TRBV12-3/TRBV12-4,TGTGCCAGCAGTTTACGGGATAACTATGGCTACACCTTC,CASSLRDNYGYTF
few,.,TRBJ2-2,TRBV24-1,TGTGCCACCGCGGGTCGGGGCCCCAACACCGGGGAGCTGTTTTTT,CATAGRGPNTGELFF
many,.,TRBJ2-5,TRBV7-9,TGTGCCAGCAGCTTAATGGGGAGCGGAAAAGAGACCCAGTACTTC,CASSLMGSGKETQYF
once,TRBD1,TRBJ1-5,TRBV12-3/TRBV12-4,TGTGCCAGCAGTTACGGACAGGGGGTAAGGCAGCCCCGGCATTTT,CASSYGQGVRQPRHF
.,.,TRBJ2-7,TRBV12-3/TRBV12-4,TGTGCCAGCAGTTTCCCCAGAGATCGGACCCGCGGGTACGAGCAGTACTTC,CASSFPRDRTRGYEQYF